Sequencing of this T cell receptor beta chain was carried out in a study of CD8 T cells in Susac syndrome. Findings and limits, study-wide: Peak Susac CD8+ clonal expansion was seen in TEMRA cells and active patients. The authors found some 15 Susac-specific public clones in total CD8+ repertoires and 4 to 6 in CD8+ TEMRA repertoires.

Reverse transcription of roughly 0.45 to 1 ug RNA used random hexamers. Each CDR3 protein is one row after TCRdb ran MiXCR on the immunoSEQ multiplex PCR reads. The sample records some 200,000 distinct CDR3 sequences, roughly 94% being singletons. As regards this clonotype: Antigen: not known.

V gave up 6 bases and J gave up 0 bases, with 12 bases separating them. Per germline, CDR1 SQVTM and CDR2 ANQGSEA. CDR3 length equals 13 residues. The origin of this receptor is a human donor with Susac syndrome. The sequencing sample was made of CD8+ T cells from PBMCs. The rearrangement joins TRBV29-1 to TRBJ2-7, with a tentative D call TRBD2 (5 bases). DNA of the CDR3: TGCAGCGTCCAAGCGGACTTCTCCTACGAGCAGTACTTC. Protein sequence: CSVQADFSYEQYF.